A selection of T cell receptor beta chains follows, all from one sample in a study of T cell changes during pregnancy in multiple sclerosis. Data came from immunoSEQ multiplex PCR; TCRdb stores just in-frame clones and leaves some out. The sample carries about 94,000 clones, over 90% recorded once. Source: peripheral blood, taken in the third trimester of pregnancy. The receptor set was obtained from a female donor with multiple sclerosis, enrolled in a pregnancy study. Both conserved end residues are part of each CDR3. The D gene is left open where the match is weak. The size field is filled for only some rows; it gives once, few, many or a size class.

CDR3 length: 15; J gene: TRBJ1-6; D gene: .; clone size: once; V gene: TRBV6-1; CDR3 protein: CASSAGGNGNSPLHF; CDR3 DNA: TGTGCCAGCAGTGCCGGCGGGAATGGGAATTCACCCCTCCACTTT
CDR3 length: 15; J gene: TRBJ2-7; D gene: TRBD2; clone size: .; V gene: TRBV15; CDR3 protein: CATSRAGGATYEQYF; CDR3 DNA: TGTGCCACCAGCAGAGCGGGGGGGGCAACCTACGAGCAGTACTTC
CDR3 length: 15; J gene: TRBJ2-1; D gene: .; clone size: .; V gene: TRBV5-4; CDR3 protein: CASSRRDTTYNEQFF; CDR3 DNA: TGTGCCAGCAGCCGTCGGGACACTACTTACAATGAGCAGTTCTTC
CDR3 length: 13; J gene: TRBJ2-7; D gene: TRBD2; clone size: .; V gene: TRBV30; CDR3 protein: CAWKGLVSYEQYF; CDR3 DNA: TGTGCCTGGAAAGGACTAGTCTCCTACGAGCAGTACTTC
CDR3 length: 13; J gene: TRBJ2-3; D gene: .; clone size: .; V gene: TRBV5-6; CDR3 protein: CASSLGGTDTQYF; CDR3 DNA: TGTGCCAGCAGCTTGGGCGGCACAGATACGCAGTATTTT
CDR3 length: 14; J gene: TRBJ1-2; D gene: .; clone size: few; V gene: TRBV13; CDR3 protein: CASSSNTGYYGYTF; CDR3 DNA: TGTGCCAGCAGCTCGAATACAGGATACTATGGCTACACCTTC
CDR3 length: 12; J gene: TRBJ1-1; D gene: .; clone size: .; V gene: TRBV7-9; CDR3 protein: CASRGLNTEAFF; CDR3 DNA: TGTGCCAGCAGGGGGCTGAACACTGAAGCTTTCTTT
CDR3 length: 13; J gene: TRBJ1-5; D gene: TRBD1; clone size: .; V gene: TRBV5-1; CDR3 protein: CASSPTGSQPQHF; CDR3 DNA: TGCGCCAGCAGCCCGACAGGGAGTCAGCCCCAGCATTTT
CDR3 length: 17; J gene: TRBJ2-2; D gene: .; clone size: .; V gene: TRBV9; CDR3 protein: CASSVVVGGGGGGELFF; CDR3 DNA: TGTGCCAGCAGCGTAGTGGTAGGAGGGGGCGGTGGCGGGGAGCTGTTTTTT
CDR3 length: 14; J gene: TRBJ2-1; D gene: .; clone size: once; V gene: TRBV10-3; CDR3 protein: CAISDSGPDNEQFF; CDR3 DNA: TGTGCCATCAGTGATAGCGGACCTGACAATGAGCAGTTCTTC
CDR3 length: 17; J gene: TRBJ2-3; D gene: TRBD2; clone size: .; V gene: TRBV12-5; CDR3 protein: CASGLPGVAGSTDTQYF; CDR3 DNA: TGTGCTAGTGGTTTGCCGGGGGTAGCGGGGTCCACAGATACGCAGTATTTT
CDR3 length: 15; J gene: TRBJ2-7; D gene: TRBD2; clone size: .; V gene: TRBV9; CDR3 protein: CASSVGETSGNEQYF; CDR3 DNA: TGTGCCAGCAGCGTAGGGGAGACTAGCGGGAACGAGCAGTACTTC
CDR3 length: 13; J gene: TRBJ2-3; D gene: .; clone size: .; V gene: TRBV10-3; CDR3 protein: CATTGDFTDTQYF; CDR3 DNA: TGTGCCACTACAGGGGACTTCACAGATACGCAGTATTTT
CDR3 length: 14; J gene: TRBJ1-4; D gene: .; clone size: .; V gene: TRBV2; CDR3 protein: CASSAGSVGEKLFF; CDR3 DNA: TGTGCCAGCAGCGCAGGGTCAGTGGGTGAAAAACTGTTTTTT
CDR3 length: 16; J gene: TRBJ2-1; D gene: TRBD2; clone size: .; V gene: TRBV2; CDR3 protein: CASRTRTSGSYNEQFF; CDR3 DNA: TGTGCCAGCAGGACCCGGACTAGCGGTTCTTACAATGAGCAGTTCTTC
CDR3 length: 18; J gene: TRBJ2-1; D gene: TRBD2; clone size: .; V gene: TRBV5-1; CDR3 protein: CASSSVGGLAGIYNEQFF; CDR3 DNA: TGCGCCAGCAGCTCAGTGGGAGGACTAGCGGGGATATACAATGAGCAGTTCTTC
CDR3 length: 14; J gene: TRBJ2-3; D gene: .; clone size: few; V gene: TRBV6-1; CDR3 protein: CASRVTSSTDTQYF; CDR3 DNA: TGTGCCAGCCGAGTTACTAGCAGTACAGATACGCAGTATTTT
CDR3 length: 18; J gene: TRBJ2-1; D gene: TRBD2; clone size: .; V gene: TRBV4-2; CDR3 protein: CASSQDFPETSGRNPQFF; CDR3 DNA: TGTGCCAGCAGCCAAGATTTCCCCGAGACTAGCGGGAGAAATCCGCAGTTCTTC
CDR3 length: 12; J gene: TRBJ2-7; D gene: TRBD2; clone size: .; V gene: TRBV30; CDR3 protein: CALHPGGYEQYF; CDR3 DNA: TGTGCCCTCCACCCGGGGGGCTACGAGCAGTACTTC
CDR3 length: 21; J gene: TRBJ2-1; D gene: TRBD2; clone size: .; V gene: TRBV7-6; CDR3 protein: CASSLALRGSSGRTRGNEQFF; CDR3 DNA: TGTGCCAGCAGCTTAGCCCTCCGGGGTAGCAGCGGGAGAACCCGCGGCAATGAGCAGTTCTTC
CDR3 length: 14; J gene: TRBJ2-5; D gene: .; clone size: .; V gene: TRBV11-2; CDR3 protein: CASGGLAEQETQYF; CDR3 DNA: TGTGCCAGTGGGGGGTTAGCGGAACAAGAGACCCAGTACTTC
CDR3 length: 18; J gene: TRBJ1-1; D gene: TRBD1; clone size: .; V gene: TRBV5-1; CDR3 protein: CASSYLGGTLIGITGAFF; CDR3 DNA: TGCGCCAGCAGCTATCTAGGGGGCACTTTAATTGGAATTACTGGGGCTTTCTTT
CDR3 length: 14; J gene: TRBJ2-2; D gene: TRBD1; clone size: .; V gene: TRBV19; CDR3 protein: CASSFDRDTGELFF; CDR3 DNA: TGTGCCAGTAGTTTTGACAGGGACACCGGGGAGCTGTTTTTT
CDR3 length: 16; J gene: TRBJ2-2; D gene: TRBD1; clone size: .; V gene: TRBV5-4; CDR3 protein: CASSPRQGNNAGELFF; CDR3 DNA: TGTGCCAGCAGCCCTCGACAGGGTAACAACGCCGGGGAGCTGTTTTTT
CDR3 length: 16; J gene: TRBJ2-1; D gene: TRBD2; clone size: once; V gene: TRBV18; CDR3 protein: CASSPLTSGSSGEQFF; CDR3 DNA: TGTGCCAGCTCACCACTGACTAGCGGGAGTTCGGGTGAGCAGTTCTTC